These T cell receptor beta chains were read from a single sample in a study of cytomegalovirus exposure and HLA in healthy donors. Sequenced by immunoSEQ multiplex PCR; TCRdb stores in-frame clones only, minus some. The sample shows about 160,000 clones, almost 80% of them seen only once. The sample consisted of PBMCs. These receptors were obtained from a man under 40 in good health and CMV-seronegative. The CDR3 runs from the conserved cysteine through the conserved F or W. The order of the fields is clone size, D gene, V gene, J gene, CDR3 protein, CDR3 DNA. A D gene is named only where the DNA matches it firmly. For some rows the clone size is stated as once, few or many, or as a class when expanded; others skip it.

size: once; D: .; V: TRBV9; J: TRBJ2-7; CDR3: CASSPGAGEQYF; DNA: TGTGCCAGCAGCCCAGGGGCTGGCGAGCAGTACTTC
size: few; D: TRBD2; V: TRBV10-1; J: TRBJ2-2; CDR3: CASSLTSGNTGELFF; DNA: TGCGCCAGCAGCCTGACTAGCGGGAACACCGGGGAGCTGTTTTTT
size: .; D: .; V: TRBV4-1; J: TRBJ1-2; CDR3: CASSQAPTGYGYTF; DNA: TGCGCCAGCAGCCAAGCTCCAACTGGCTATGGCTACACCTTC
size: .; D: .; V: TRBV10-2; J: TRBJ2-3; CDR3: CASNPPGQLYPTDTQYF; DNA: TGCGCCAGCAATCCCCCAGGGCAGCTCTATCCCACAGATACGCAGTATTTT
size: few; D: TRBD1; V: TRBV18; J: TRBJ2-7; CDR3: CASSPGQGIYEQYF; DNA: TGTGCCAGCTCACCGGGACAGGGGATCTACGAGCAGTACTTC
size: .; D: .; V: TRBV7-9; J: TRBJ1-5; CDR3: CASSRGQSATLNQPQHF; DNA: TGTGCCAGCAGCAGAGGACAGTCAGCAACCCTCAATCAGCCCCAGCATTTT
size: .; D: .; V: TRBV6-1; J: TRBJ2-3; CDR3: CASSAPQGQTDTQYF; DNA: TGTGCCAGCAGTGCCCCACAGGGACAAACAGATACGCAGTATTTT
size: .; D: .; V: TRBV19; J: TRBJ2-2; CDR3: CASSIVPGELFF; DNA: TGTGCCAGTAGTATCGTCCCCGGGGAGCTGTTTTTT
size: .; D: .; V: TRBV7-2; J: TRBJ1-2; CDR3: CASSLVSQGVGYGYTF; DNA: TGTGCCAGCAGCTTAGTGTCACAGGGTGTGGGGTATGGCTACACCTTC
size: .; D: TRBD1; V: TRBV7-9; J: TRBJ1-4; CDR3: CASRTTGSDEKLFF; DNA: TGTGCCAGCAGGACGACAGGGTCTGATGAAAAACTGTTTTTT
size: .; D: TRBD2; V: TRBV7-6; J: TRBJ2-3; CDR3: CASSFLAGGNTDTQYF; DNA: TGTGCCAGCAGCTTCCTAGCGGGGGGGAACACAGATACGCAGTATTTT
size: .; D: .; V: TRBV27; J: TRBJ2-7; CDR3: CASSPPPRAYTKGEQYF; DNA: TGTGCCAGCAGTCCACCCCCCAGGGCCTACACAAAGGGCGAGCAGTACTTC
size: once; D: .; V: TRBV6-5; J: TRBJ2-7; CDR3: CASGSETKLYF; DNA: TGTGCCAGCGGGAGTGAGACAAAGCTCTACTTC
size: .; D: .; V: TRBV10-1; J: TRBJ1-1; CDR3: CASSPAGPNTEAFF; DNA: TGCGCCAGCAGCCCCGCAGGGCCTAACACTGAAGCTTTCTTT
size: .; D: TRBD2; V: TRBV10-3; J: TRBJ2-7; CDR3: CAIAGTSGDLYEQYF; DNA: TGTGCCATTGCCGGGACTAGCGGGGACCTATACGAGCAGTACTTC
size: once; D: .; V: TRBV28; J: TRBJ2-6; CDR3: CASSRLMTGGANVLTF; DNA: TGTGCCAGCAGCCGGTTAATGACGGGGGGGGCCAACGTCCTGACTTTC
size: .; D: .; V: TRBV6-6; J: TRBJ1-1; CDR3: CASRGGRENTEAFF; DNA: TGTGCCAGCAGGGGGGGGCGGGAGAACACTGAAGCTTTCTTT
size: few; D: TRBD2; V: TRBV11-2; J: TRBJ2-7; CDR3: CASSLVSGRATHEQYF; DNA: TGTGCCAGCAGCTTAGTAAGTGGGAGGGCCACCCACGAGCAGTACTTC
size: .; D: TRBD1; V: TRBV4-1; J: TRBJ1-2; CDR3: CASSHPREGQGFGYTF; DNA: TGCGCCAGCAGCCACCCCAGGGAGGGACAGGGATTCGGCTACACCTTC
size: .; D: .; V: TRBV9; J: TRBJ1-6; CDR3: CASSVGVGMRGAPLHF; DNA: TGTGCCAGCAGCGTAGGGGTGGGGATGCGGGGAGCACCCCTCCACTTT
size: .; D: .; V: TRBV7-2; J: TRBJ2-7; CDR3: CASSLQSGSPNEQYF; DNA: TGTGCCAGCAGCTTACAGTCGGGATCCCCCAACGAGCAGTACTTC
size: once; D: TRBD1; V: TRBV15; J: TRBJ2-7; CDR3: CATREGQGVEDEQYF; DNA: TGTGCCACCAGAGAGGGACAGGGAGTAGAGGACGAGCAGTACTTC
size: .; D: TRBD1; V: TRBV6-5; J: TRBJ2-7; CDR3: CASGLTGGHEQYF; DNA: TGTGCCAGCGGCCTGACAGGGGGCCACGAGCAGTACTTC
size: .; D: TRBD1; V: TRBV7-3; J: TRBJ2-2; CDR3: CASSLDDRVAGELFF; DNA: TGTGCCAGCAGCTTAGATGACAGGGTTGCCGGGGAGCTGTTTTTT
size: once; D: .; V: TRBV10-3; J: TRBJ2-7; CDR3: CAISAQGDYEQYF; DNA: TGTGCCATCAGTGCTCAAGGGGACTACGAGCAGTACTTC
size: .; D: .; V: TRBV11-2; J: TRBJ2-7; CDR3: CASSLSLYEQYF; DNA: TGTGCCAGCAGCTTGAGTTTGTACGAGCAGTACTTC